These T cell receptor beta chains were read from a single sample in a study of blood T cells in healthy people across ages. TCRdb reanalysed the 5' RACE reads using MiXCR and keeps one entry per CDR3 protein. The repertoire holds more than 1,400,000 distinct CDR3 sequences, 42% seen once, with roughly 7.7% in the top ten. The sequenced material came from blood. Source of these receptors: a woman aged 18-35 years in good health. CDR3s include the opening cysteine and the closing phenylalanine or tryptophan. D genes are given only for firm matches. Where a row states a size, it is once, few, many or the class of an expanded clone; other rows omit it.

J,size,D,V,DNA,CDR3
TRBJ2-3,few,.,TRBV4-1,TGCGCCAGCAGCCGCGGCGGCGGGACAGTGAGCACAGATACGCAGTATTTT,CASSRGGGTVSTDTQYF
TRBJ2-1,few,TRBD2,TRBV9,TGTGCCAGCAGCTCTCTTCGACTAGCGGACTCCTACAATGAGCAGTTCTTC,CASSSLRLADSYNEQFF
TRBJ2-1,few,.,TRBV3-1,TGTGCCAGCAGCCTATTCGGTCCGGGCTCCTACAATGAGCAGTTCTTC,CASSLFGPGSYNEQFF
TRBJ2-5,.,.,TRBV27,TGTGCCAGCAGGGTGGGTTCCAATGAGCAGTACTTC,CASRVGSNEQYF
TRBJ2-7,.,.,TRBV10-3,TGTGCCATCAGTGAGTCGGCGACGGCCCCCTACGAGCAGTACTTC,CAISESATAPYEQYF
TRBJ2-5,few,.,TRBV12-3/TRBV12-4,TGTGCCAGCAGTTTAGAGCATGTATCAGCGGGCGGCCGGATTCTGGAGACCCAGTACTTC,CASSLEHVSAGGRILETQYF
TRBJ2-3,.,.,TRBV25-1,TGTGCCAGCAGTGAATACGCGGGGACGACCCCAGGCACAGATACGCAGTATTTT,CASSEYAGTTPGTDTQYF
TRBJ2-1,.,TRBD2,TRBV2,TGTGCCAGCAGTAGCAGACTAGCGGAGTACAATGAGCAGTTCTTC,CASSSRLAEYNEQFF
TRBJ2-5,few,.,TRBV20-1,TGCAGTGCTAGCCCCCCCCCGGGTACATCGGGGACCCAGTACTTC,CSASPPPGTSGTQYF
TRBJ2-1,few,.,TRBV4-1,TGCGCCAGCAGCCAAGGGGACCTAGGAAATGAGCAGTTCTTC,CASSQGDLGNEQFF
TRBJ2-3,once,TRBD2,TRBV6-1,TGTGCCAGCAGTGAAATGGTTGTGGGGAGCGGGAGGGACACAGATACGCAGTATTTT,CASSEMVVGSGRDTDTQYF
TRBJ2-7,.,TRBD2,TRBV30,TGTGCCTGGAGTGTCGGTCTAGCGGGATCTCTAGACGAGCAGTACTTC,CAWSVGLAGSLDEQYF
TRBJ2-7,.,.,TRBV20-1,TGCAGTGCTATCGGAACATCCCTCGAGCAGTACTTC,CSAIGTSLEQYF
TRBJ2-5,few,.,TRBV12-3/TRBV12-4,TGTGCCAGCAGTGGGGTCAGGGAGACCCAGTACTTC,CASSGVRETQYF
TRBJ2-5,.,TRBD2,TRBV6-1,TGTGCCAGCAGTGAATTCCCTGCTGGACTAGCGGCCTGGGAGGGAGAGCAGTACTTC,CASSEFPAGLAAWEGEQYF
TRBJ2-5,.,.,TRBV12-3/TRBV12-4,TGTGCCAGCACCACCCTGGACAGCCGCCAAGAGACCCAGTACTTC,CASTTLDSRQETQYF
TRBJ2-3,.,.,TRBV7-2,TGTGCCAGCAGCTTAGGTGGTGCAAATACGCAGTATTTT,CASSLGGANTQYF
TRBJ1-2,.,.,TRBV5-4,TGTGCCAGTTCCGGGGACATGCCTAACTATGGCTACACCTTC,CASSGDMPNYGYTF
TRBJ1-1,.,TRBD1,TRBV10-2,TGCGCCAGCAGTGAGGCACAGGGGGAGGGTGAGGCTTTCTTT,CASSEAQGEGEAFF
TRBJ2-3,few,.,TRBV28,TGTGCCGGACAAAGTTGGCTCTCCCCAGATACGCAGTATTTT,CAGQSWLSPDTQYF
TRBJ1-5,few,.,TRBV2,TGTGCCAGCAGTGATACAGGACGGGGTCAGCCCCAGCATTTT,CASSDTGRGQPQHF
TRBJ2-7,.,TRBD1,TRBV6-1,TGTGCCAGCAAATGGACAGGGTCCTACAATGAGCAGTACTTC,CASKWTGSYNEQYF
TRBJ2-4,few,TRBD2,TRBV12-3/TRBV12-4,TGTGCCAGCAGAGTTTATGGGGGGGGTGGAAAAAACATTCAGTACTTC,CASRVYGGGGKNIQYF
TRBJ2-3,.,.,TRBV6-1,TGTGCCAGCATGAGGAGGCAGAACACAGATACGCAGTATTTT,CASMRRQNTDTQYF
TRBJ1-1,.,.,TRBV20-1,TGCAGTGCTCTGATTACCCCGGGCACTGAAGCTTTCTTT,CSALITPGTEAFF
TRBJ2-3,.,.,TRBV2,TGTGCCAGCACCTGGGCAGGGGCGGCAGATACGCAGTATTTT,CASTWAGAADTQYF
TRBJ2-3,few,TRBD2,TRBV27,TGTGCCAGCAGCTTCTGGACTAGCGGGGGGGGCAGCACAGATACGCAGTATTTT,CASSFWTSGGGSTDTQYF
TRBJ2-7,.,TRBD1,TRBV29-1,TGCAGCGTGGGGGGGACAGGGCGAAGGGGTGAGCAGTACTTC,CSVGGTGRRGEQYF
TRBJ2-3,once,TRBD2,TRBV28,TGTGCCAGCCCTGAGGATCGGTCTAGCGGGGGCATCTTTGATACGCAGTATTTT,CASPEDRSSGGIFDTQYF
TRBJ2-7,few,TRBD1,TRBV28,TGTGCCAGCAGTTTATTGCTCGTTGGGACAGGGCCAACCTACGAGCAGTACTTC,CASSLLLVGTGPTYEQYF
TRBJ1-5,few,TRBD1,TRBV28,TGTGCCAGCAGGCCCCGGGACAGGGACGATCAGCCCCAGCATTTT,CASRPRDRDDQPQHF
TRBJ1-3,.,TRBD1,TRBV20-1,TGCAGTGCTAGGGGCAGGGGGCATGGAAACACCATATATTTT,CSARGRGHGNTIYF
TRBJ1-2,.,.,TRBV28,TGTGCCAGCATTCCCCTCGGGGGGACCTATGGCTACACCTTC,CASIPLGGTYGYTF
TRBJ2-1,few,.,TRBV4-1,TGCGCCAGCAGCCAAGACCAAGGTCTTACCCATGAGCAGTTCTTC,CASSQDQGLTHEQFF
TRBJ2-7,.,TRBD2,TRBV3-1,TGTGCCAGCAGCCAAGGAACTAGCGGGGTCCCGTACTTC,CASSQGTSGVPYF
TRBJ1-1,.,.,TRBV4-1,TGCGCCAGCAGCCAAGCCTGGGTTGCCGGGAACACTGAAGCTTTCTTT,CASSQAWVAGNTEAFF
TRBJ2-2,.,TRBD2,TRBV3-1,TGTGCCAGCAGCCAAACCACTAGCGGGAGTTCCGGGGAGCTGTTTTTT,CASSQTTSGSSGELFF
TRBJ2-3,once,TRBD2,TRBV16,TGTGCCAGCAGCCAATCGACTAGCGGGGGGGCCTTAGATACGCAGTATTTT,CASSQSTSGGALDTQYF
TRBJ1-2,.,.,TRBV27,TGTGCCAGCAGTTTAGTAGGGCCCCTATATGGCTACACCTTC,CASSLVGPLYGYTF
TRBJ2-7,few,.,TRBV12-3/TRBV12-4,TGTGCCAGCAGATCGGCGGGCGGAGGCTCCTACGAGCAGTACTTC,CASRSAGGGSYEQYF
TRBJ2-4,.,.,TRBV21-1,TGTGCCAGCAGCAAAGCGGGAACTGCAGTATGGAAGGGGAAAAACATTCAGTACTTC,CASSKAGTAVWKGKNIQYF
TRBJ2-3,.,.,TRBV7-2,TGTGCCAGCAGCTTAGTAGCCATAAGCACAGATACGCAGTATTTT,CASSLVAISTDTQYF
TRBJ2-5,.,.,TRBV21-1,TGTGCCAGCAGCGGGGCGGCAGGGACCCTTCAAGAGACCCAGTACTTC,CASSGAAGTLQETQYF
TRBJ2-3,.,TRBD2,TRBV6-2/TRBV6-3,TGTGCCAGCAAAGAAGCGGGGCGGCCAGATACGCAGTATTTT,CASKEAGRPDTQYF
TRBJ2-1,.,.,TRBV7-3,TGTGCCAGCAGCCCCCTGGGGGCCTCGAGCTCCTACAATGAGCAGTTCTTC,CASSPLGASSSYNEQFF
TRBJ2-3,few,.,TRBV10-2,TGCGCCAGCAGTGAGTCGGCGGGATGGTTAGATACGCAGTATTTT,CASSESAGWLDTQYF
TRBJ2-7,.,.,TRBV20-1,TGCAGTGCATCTAGCAATCGGGGTTTGAGGGACGAGCAGTACTTC,CSASSNRGLRDEQYF
TRBJ2-5,.,.,TRBV29-1,TGCAGCGTCCTCGGGGTCTGGGAGACCCAGTACTTC,CSVLGVWETQYF
TRBJ1-5,few,.,TRBV27,TGTGCCAGCAGTTTAGGAGGGGACCGTCAGCCCCAGCATTTT,CASSLGGDRQPQHF
TRBJ2-7,.,TRBD1,TRBV3-1,TGTGCCAGCAGTCGGACAGGGTGGTACGAGCAGTACTTC,CASSRTGWYEQYF
TRBJ1-1,few,.,TRBV20-1,TGCAGTGCTTTAAGCACTGAAGCTTTCTTT,CSALSTEAFF